This T cell receptor beta chain derives from a study of cytomegalovirus exposure and HLA in healthy donors. Findings and limits, study-wide: The tendency of first-cohort TCR clusters to co-occur in the 120 or so validation repertoires was identified by a subsequent analysis.

Here immunoSEQ multiplex PCR was the method, and the copy in TCRdb shows in-frame clones only, minus some. The sample includes roughly 170,000 clones, more than 65% of them seen just once. A note on this clone: Its antigen is undetermined.

The donors were in the approximately 130-subject validation cohort; that cohort was separate from the roughly 660-subject first cohort. The CDR3 runs 16 residues. Germline CDR1 is SEHNR and CDR2 is FQNEAQ (reference sequence). V shed 4 bases, J shed 3 bases, and the junction held 6 bases outside the gene matches. The genes are TRBV7-9 and TRBJ2-7; 13 positions agree with TRBD2. The material sequenced was PBMCs. The source of this sequence is a woman between 18 and 29 years old in good health and CMV-seropositive. CDR3 loop: CASSSRRTSGGYEQYF. CDR3 coding DNA: TGTGCCAGCAGCTCCCGACGGACTAGCGGGGGCTACGAGCAGTACTTC.